The present T cell receptor (beta chain) was sequenced within a study of long-term antiretroviral therapy in people with HIV. This clone was detected only a few times. The germline V gene has CDR1 MNHEY and CDR2 SMNVEV (reference sequence). V was pared by 2 bases and J by 4 bases, with 12 bases between. There are 14 residues in the CDR3. It was version v3.0 of the immunoSEQ assay that was run at survey level. Method: immunoSEQ multiplex PCR; TCRdb's copy keeps in-frame clones and lacks some. The data hold approximately 27,000 clones, with 70% to 90% observed a single time. The receptor's source is a woman aged 18-29 years with HIV. The specimen was unsorted PBMCs, collected 1.8 years after starting antiretroviral therapy. This chain uses TRBV27 with TRBJ2-7; the D is unclear. The CDR3 is CASSLGPGNYEQYF. For the CDR3, the DNA is TGTGCCAGCAGTTTAGGGCCGGGTAATTACGAGCAGTACTTC.